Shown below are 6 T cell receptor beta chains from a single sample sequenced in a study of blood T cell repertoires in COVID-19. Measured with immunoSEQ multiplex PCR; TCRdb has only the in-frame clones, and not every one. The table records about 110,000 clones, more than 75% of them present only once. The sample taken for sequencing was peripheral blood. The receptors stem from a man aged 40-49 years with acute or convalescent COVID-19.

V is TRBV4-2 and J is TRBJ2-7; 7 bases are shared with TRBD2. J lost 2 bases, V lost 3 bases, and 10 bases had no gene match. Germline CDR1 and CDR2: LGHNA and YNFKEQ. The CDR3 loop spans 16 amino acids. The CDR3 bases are TGTGCCAGCAGCCAGGGAACCGGGACTACTCCCTACGAGCAGTACTTC. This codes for CASSQGTGTTPYEQYF.

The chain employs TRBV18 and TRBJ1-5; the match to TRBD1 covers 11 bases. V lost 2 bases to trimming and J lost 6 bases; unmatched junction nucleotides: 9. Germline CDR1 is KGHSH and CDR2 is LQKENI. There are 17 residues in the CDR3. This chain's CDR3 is CASSPAGTGGIGQPQHF. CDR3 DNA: TGTGCCAGCTCACCAGCTGGGACAGGGGGTATAGGTCAGCCCCAGCATTTT.

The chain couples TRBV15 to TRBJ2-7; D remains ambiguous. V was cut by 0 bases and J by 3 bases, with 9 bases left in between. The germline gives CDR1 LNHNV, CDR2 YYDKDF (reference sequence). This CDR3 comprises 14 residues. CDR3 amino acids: CATSRDNSLYEQYF. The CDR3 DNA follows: TGTGCCACCAGCAGAGATAACAGCCTCTACGAGCAGTACTTC.

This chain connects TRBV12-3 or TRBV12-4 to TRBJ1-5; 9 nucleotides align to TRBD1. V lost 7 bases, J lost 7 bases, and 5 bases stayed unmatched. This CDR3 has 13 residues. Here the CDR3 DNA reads TGTGCCAGCAAAGGGACAGGGTGGCAGCCCCAGCATTTT. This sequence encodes CASKGTGWQPQHF.

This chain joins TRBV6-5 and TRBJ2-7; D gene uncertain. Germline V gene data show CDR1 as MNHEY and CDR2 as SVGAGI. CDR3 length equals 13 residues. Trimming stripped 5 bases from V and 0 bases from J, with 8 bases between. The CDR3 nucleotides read TGTGCCAGCAGTATTCGGGTCTCCTACGAGCAGTACTTC. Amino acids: CASSIRVSYEQYF.

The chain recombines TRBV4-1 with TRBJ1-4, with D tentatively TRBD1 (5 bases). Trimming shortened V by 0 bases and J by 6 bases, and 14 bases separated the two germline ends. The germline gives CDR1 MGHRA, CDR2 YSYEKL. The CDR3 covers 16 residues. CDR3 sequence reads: CASSQEPGTGDEKLFF. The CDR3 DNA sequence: TGCGCCAGCAGCCAAGAGCCCGGGACGGGGGATGAAAAACTGTTTTTT.